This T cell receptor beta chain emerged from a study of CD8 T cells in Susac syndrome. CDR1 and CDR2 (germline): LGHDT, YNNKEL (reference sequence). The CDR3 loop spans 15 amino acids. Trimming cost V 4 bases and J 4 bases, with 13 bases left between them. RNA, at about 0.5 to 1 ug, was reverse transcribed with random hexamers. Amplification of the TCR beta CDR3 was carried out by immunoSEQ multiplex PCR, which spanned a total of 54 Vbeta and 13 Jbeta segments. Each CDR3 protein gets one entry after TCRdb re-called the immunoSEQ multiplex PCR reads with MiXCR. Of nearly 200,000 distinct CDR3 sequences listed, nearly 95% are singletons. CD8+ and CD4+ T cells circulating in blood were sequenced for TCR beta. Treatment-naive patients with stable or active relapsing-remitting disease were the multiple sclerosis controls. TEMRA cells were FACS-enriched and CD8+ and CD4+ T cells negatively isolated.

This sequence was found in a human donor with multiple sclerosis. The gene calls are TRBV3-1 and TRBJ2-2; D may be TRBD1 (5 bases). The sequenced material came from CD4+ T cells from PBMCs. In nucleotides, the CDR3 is TGTGCCAGCAGCCTAAACCCAGGGCTCACCGGGGAGCTGTTTTTT. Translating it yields CASSLNPGLTGELFF.